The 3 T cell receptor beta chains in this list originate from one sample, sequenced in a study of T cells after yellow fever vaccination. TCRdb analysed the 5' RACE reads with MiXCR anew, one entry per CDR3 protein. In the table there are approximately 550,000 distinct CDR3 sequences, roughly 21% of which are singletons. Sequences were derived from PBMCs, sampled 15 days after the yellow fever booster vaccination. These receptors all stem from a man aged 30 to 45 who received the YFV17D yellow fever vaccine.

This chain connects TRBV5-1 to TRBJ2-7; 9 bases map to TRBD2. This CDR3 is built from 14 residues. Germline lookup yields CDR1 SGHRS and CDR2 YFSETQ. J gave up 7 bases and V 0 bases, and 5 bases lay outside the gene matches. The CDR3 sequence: CASSLEGLAWEQYF. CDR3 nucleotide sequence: TGCGCCAGCAGCTTGGAGGGACTAGCTTGGGAGCAGTACTTC.

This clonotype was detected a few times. For the CDR3, the DNA is TGTGCCAGCAGCTTCGACAGGTTCGGGACCGGGGAGCTGTTTTTT. Translated, it gives CASSFDRFGTGELFF. The chain couples TRBV11-1 to TRBJ2-2; D is possibly TRBD1 (6 bases). The CDR3 consists of 15 residues. Germline assignment: CDR1 SGHAT and CDR2 FQDESV (reference sequence). Trimming removed 3 bases from V and 5 bases from J, with 13 bases in between.

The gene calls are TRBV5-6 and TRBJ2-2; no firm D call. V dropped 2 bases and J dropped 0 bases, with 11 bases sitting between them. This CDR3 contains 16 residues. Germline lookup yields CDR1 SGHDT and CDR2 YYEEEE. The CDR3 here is CASSLSHFANTGELFF. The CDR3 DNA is TGTGCCAGCAGCTTATCCCACTTCGCGAACACCGGGGAGCTGTTTTTT.